Only a few counts were recorded for the clone carrying this T cell receptor (beta chain). As yet, its antigen is unknown. This specimen belongs to a study of regulatory T cells in long-lasting Graves disease. Turning to the study itself: The antithyroid drugs taken by newly diagnosed Graves' patients had been used for under 3 months.

Researchers made TCR beta libraries by using iRepertoire HTBI primers and running Arm-PCR on CDR3 regions. TCRdb used MiXCR to reprocess the multiplex PCR reads, holding one entry per CDR3 protein. The sample lists a few hundred thousand distinct CDR3 sequences, about 13% occurring once. The CDR3 is 15 amino acids. Trimming cost V 6 bases and J 2 bases, with 14 bases left between them. The V gene's germline CDR1 is LNHNV and CDR2 YYDKDF (reference sequence). Study findings and constraints: Newly diagnosed Graves' patients exceeded persistent ones in TCR diversity. Thyroid tissue went unstudied; only peripheral blood was examined.

Described time point: newly diagnosed GD, antithyroid drugs for less than 3 months. PBMCs were the source of the RNA used for TCR sequencing. The data were also submitted as part of a second study, on T cells in Graves' hyperthyroidism and ophthalmopathy. From that report: Newly diagnosed hyperthyroidism, duration under 2 months, in patients aged 18 to 65.

This sequence originates from a man aged 25-40 years with Graves disease. This chain uses TRBV15 with TRBJ1-5; TRBD1 is a possible D gene (5 bases). Sequencing was performed on peripheral blood mononuclear cells (PBMCs), taken at new diagnosis, from a patient treated with antithyroid drugs. This CDR3 reads CATRPGEWGNQPQHF. DNA of the CDR3: TGTGCCACCAGACCGGGGGAATGGGGCAATCAGCCCCAGCATTTT.